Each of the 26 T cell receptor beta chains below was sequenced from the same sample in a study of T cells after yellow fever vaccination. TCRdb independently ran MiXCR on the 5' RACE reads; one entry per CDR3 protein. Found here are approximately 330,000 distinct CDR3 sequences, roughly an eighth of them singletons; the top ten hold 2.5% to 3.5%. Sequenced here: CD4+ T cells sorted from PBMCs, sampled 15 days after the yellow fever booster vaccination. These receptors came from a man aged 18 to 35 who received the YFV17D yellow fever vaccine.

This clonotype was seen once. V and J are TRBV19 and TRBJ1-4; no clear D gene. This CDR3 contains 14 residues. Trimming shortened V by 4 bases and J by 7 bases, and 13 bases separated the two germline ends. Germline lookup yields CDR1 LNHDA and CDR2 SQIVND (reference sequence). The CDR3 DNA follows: TGTGCCAGTAGTACGCCACGGGTCCGTGAAAAACTGTTTTTT. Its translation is CASSTPRVREKLFF.

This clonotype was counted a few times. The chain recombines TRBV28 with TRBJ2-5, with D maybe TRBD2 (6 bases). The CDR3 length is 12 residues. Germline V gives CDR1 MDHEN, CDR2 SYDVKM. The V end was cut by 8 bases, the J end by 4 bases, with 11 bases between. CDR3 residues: CASGGNLETQYF. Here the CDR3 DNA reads TGTGCCAGCGGGGGGAACTTAGAGACCCAGTACTTC.

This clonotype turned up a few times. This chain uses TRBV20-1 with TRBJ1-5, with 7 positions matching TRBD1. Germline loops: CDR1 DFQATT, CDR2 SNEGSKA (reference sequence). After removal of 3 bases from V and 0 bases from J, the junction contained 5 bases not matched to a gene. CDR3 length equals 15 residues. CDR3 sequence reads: CSARRGQYSNQPQHF. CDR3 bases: TGCAGTGCTAGGAGGGGACAGTATAGCAATCAGCCCCAGCATTTT.

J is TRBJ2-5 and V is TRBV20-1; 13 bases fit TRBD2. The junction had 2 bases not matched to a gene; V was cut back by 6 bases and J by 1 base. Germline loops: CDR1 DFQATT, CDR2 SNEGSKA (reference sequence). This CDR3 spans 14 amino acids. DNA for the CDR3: TGCAGTGCGGGACTAGCGGGGTTCCAAGAGACCCAGTACTTC. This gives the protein CSAGLAGFQETQYF.

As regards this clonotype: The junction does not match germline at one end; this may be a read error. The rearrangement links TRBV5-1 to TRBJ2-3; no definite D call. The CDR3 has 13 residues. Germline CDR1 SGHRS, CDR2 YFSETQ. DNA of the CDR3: TGCGCCAGCATCTTGGTGATGGGGGATACGCAGTATTTT. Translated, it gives CASILVMGDTQYF.

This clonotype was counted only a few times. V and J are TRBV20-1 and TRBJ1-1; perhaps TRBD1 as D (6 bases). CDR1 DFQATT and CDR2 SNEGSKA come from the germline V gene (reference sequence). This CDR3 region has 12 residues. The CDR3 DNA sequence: TGCAGGGGAAGGGGGTCGAGGACTGAAGCTTTCTTT. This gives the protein CRGRGSRTEAFF.

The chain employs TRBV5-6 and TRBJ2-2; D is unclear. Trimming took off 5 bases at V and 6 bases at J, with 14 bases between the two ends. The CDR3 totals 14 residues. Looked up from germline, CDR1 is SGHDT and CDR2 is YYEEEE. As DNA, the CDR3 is TGTGCCAGCAGTTTCTGGATCGTCCCCGGGGAGCTGTTTTTT. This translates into CASSFWIVPGELFF.

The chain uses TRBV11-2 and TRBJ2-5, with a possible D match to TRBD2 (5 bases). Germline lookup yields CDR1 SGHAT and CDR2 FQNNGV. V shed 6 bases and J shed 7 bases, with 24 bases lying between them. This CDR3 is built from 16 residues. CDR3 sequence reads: CASRNNLGLAGRTQYF. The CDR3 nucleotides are TGTGCCAGCAGGAACAACCTCGGGCTAGCTGGTCGGACCCAGTACTTC.

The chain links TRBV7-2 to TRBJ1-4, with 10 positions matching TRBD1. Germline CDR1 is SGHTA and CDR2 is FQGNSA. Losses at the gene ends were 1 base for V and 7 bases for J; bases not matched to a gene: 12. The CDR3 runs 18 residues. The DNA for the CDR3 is TGTGCCAGCAGCTTAGTTCCATCGACAGGGGGCATAAGTGAAAAACTGTTTTTT. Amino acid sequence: CASSLVPSTGGISEKLFF.

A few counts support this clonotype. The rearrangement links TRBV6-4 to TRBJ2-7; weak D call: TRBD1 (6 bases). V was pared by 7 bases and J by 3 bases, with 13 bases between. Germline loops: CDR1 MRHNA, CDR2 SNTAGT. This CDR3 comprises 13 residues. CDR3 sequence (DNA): TGTGCCAGCAATCCTACAGGGATCTACGAGCAGTACGTC. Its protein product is CASNPTGIYEQYV.

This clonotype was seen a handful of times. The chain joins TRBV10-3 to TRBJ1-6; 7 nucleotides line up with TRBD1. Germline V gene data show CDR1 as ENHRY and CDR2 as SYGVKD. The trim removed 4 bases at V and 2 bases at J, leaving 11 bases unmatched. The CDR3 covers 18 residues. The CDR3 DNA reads TGTGCCATCAGTGCCGGCAACCGGGACAGAGCCTATAATTCACCCCTCCACTTT. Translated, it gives CAISAGNRDRAYNSPLHF.

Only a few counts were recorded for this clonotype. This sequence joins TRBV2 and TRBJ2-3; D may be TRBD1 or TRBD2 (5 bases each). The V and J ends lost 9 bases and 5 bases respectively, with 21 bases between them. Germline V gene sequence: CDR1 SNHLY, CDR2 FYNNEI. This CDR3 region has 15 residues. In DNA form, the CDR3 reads TGTGCCAGTCTGGGCAGGGACGCTCAACTAGATACGCAGTATTTT. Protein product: CASLGRDAQLDTQYF. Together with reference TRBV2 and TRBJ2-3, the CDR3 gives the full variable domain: EPEVTQTPSHQVTQMGQEVILRCVPISNHLYFYWYRQILGQKVEFLVSFYNNEISEKSEIFDDQFSVERPDGSNFTLKIRSTKLEDSAMYFCASLGRDAQLDTQYFGPGTRLTVL.

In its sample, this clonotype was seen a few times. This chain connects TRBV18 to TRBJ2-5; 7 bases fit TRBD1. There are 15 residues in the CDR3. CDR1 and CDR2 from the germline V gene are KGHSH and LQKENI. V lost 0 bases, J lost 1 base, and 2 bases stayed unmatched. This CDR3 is CASSPPGQTQETQYF. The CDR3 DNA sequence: TGTGCCAGCTCACCACCGGGACAGACCCAAGAGACCCAGTACTTC.

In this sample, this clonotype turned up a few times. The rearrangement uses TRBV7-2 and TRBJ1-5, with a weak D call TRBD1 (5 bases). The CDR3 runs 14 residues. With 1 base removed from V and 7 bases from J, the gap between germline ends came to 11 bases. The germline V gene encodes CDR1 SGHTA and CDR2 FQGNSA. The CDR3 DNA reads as TGTGCCAGCAGCTTAGACGGGACGAACCAGCCCCAGCATTTT. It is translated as CASSLDGTNQPQHF.

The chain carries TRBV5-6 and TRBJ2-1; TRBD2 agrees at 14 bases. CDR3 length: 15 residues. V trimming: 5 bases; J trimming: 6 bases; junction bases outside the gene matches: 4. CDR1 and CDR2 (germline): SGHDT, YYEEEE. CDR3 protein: CASSRTSGGINEQFF. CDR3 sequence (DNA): TGTGCCAGCAGTCGGACTAGCGGGGGGATCAATGAGCAGTTCTTC.

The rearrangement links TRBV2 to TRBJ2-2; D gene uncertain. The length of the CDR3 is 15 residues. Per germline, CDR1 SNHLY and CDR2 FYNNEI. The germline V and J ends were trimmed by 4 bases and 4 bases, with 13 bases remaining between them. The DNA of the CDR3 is TGTGCCAGCAGTGTGCCCCCGCCGGGCACCGGGGAGCTGTTTTTT. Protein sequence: CASSVPPPGTGELFF.

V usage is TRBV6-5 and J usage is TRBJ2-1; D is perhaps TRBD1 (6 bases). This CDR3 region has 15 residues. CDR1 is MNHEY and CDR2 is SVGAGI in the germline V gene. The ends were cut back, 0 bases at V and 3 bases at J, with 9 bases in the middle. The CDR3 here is CASSYSAGVYNEQFF. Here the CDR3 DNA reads TGTGCCAGCAGTTACTCGGCAGGGGTCTACAATGAGCAGTTCTTC.

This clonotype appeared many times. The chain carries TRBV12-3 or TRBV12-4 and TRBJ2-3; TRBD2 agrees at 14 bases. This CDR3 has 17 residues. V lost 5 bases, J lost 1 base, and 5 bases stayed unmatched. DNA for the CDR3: TGTGCCAGCAGTCTCGGACTAGCGGGGGGCGGCACAGATACGCAGTATTTT. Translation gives CASSLGLAGGGTDTQYF.

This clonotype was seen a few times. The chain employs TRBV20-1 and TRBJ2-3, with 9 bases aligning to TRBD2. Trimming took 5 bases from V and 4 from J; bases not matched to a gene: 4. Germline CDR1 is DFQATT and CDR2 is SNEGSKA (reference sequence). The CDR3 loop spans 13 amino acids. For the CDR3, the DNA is TGCAGTGCTTGGGGGACTAGCCCAGATACGCAGTATTTT. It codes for CSAWGTSPDTQYF.

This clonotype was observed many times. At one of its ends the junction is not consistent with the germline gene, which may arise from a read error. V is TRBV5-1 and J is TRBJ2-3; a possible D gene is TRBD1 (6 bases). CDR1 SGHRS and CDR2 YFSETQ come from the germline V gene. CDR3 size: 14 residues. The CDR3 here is CASSTSDSTDTQYF. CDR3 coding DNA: TGCGCCAGCAGTACCTCGGACAGCACTGATACGCAGTATTTT.

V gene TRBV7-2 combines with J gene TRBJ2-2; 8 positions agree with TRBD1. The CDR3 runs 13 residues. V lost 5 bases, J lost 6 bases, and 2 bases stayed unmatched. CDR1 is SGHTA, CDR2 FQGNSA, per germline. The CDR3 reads CASSGDRSGELFF. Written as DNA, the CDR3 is TGTGCCAGCAGCGGGGACAGGTCCGGGGAGCTGTTTTTT. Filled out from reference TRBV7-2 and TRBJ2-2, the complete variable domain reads GAGVSQSPSNKVTEKGKDVELRCDPISGHTALYWYRQSLGQGLEFLIYFQGNSAPDKSGLPSDRFSAERTGGSVSTLTIQRTQQEDSAVYLCASSGDRSGELFFGEGSRLTVL.

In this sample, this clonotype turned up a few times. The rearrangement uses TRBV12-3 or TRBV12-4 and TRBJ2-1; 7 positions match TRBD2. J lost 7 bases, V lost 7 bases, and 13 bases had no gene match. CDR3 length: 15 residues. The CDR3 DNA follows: TGTGCCAGCATTACCCTGGGGGGGGGAGTAAATGAGCAGTTCTTC. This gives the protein CASITLGGGVNEQFF.

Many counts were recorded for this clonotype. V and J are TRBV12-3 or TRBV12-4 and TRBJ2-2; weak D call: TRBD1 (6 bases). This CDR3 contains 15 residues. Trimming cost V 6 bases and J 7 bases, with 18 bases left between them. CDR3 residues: CASRVRDKAYGELFF. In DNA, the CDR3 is TGTGCCAGCAGGGTCCGGGACAAGGCCTACGGGGAGCTGTTTTTT.

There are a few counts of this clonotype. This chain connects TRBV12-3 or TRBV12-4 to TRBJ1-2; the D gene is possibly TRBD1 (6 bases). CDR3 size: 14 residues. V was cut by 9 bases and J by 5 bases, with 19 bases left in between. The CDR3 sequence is CASNTGSQGYGYTF. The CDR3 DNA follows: TGTGCCAGTAATACAGGGTCTCAGGGGTATGGCTACACCTTC.

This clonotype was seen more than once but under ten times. The CDR3, as DNA: TGTGCCAGCAGCCAAGCGCTACCGGGAGATACGCAGTATTTT. Translated: CASSQALPGDTQYF. The genes are TRBV4-2 and TRBJ2-3; no definite D call. V was clipped by 1 base and J by 5 bases, with 10 bases between them. Germline V CDR1 and CDR2: LGHNA, YNFKEQ. This CDR3 contains 14 residues.

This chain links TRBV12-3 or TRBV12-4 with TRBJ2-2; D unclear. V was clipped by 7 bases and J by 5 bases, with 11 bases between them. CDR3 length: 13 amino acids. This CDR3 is CASTGQTTGELFF. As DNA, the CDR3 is TGTGCCAGCACTGGGCAGACGACCGGGGAGCTGTTTTTT.